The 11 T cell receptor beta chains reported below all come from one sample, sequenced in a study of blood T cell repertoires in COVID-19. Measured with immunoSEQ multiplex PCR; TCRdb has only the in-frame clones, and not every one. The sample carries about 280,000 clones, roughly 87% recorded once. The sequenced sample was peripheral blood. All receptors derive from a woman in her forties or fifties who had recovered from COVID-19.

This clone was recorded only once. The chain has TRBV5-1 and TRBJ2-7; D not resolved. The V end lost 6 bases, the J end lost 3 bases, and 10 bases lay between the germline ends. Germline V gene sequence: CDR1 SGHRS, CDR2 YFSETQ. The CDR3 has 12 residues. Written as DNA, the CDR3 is TGCGCCAGCAACGGCGGTCGCTACGAGCAGTACTTC. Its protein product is CASNGGRYEQYF.

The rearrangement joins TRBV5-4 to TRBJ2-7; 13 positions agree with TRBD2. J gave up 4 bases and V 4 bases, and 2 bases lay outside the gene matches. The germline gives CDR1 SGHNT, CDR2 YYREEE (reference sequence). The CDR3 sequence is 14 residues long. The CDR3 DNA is TGTGCCAGCAGCCCGGGACTAGCGGGGTACGAGCAGTACTTC. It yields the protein CASSPGLAGYEQYF.

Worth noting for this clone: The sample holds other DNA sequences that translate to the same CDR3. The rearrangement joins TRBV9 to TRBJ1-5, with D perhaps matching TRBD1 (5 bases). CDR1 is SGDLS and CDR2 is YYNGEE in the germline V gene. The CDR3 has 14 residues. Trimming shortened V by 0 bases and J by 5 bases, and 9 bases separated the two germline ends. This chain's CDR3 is CASSVEGGDQPQHF. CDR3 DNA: TGTGCCAGCAGCGTAGAGGGAGGGGATCAGCCCCAGCATTTT. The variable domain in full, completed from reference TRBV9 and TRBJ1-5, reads DSGVTQTPKHLITATGQRVTLRCSPRSGDLSVYWYQQSLDQGLQFLIQYYNGEERAKGNILERFSAQQFPDLHSELNLSSLELGDSALYFCASSVEGGDQPQHFGDGTRLSIL.

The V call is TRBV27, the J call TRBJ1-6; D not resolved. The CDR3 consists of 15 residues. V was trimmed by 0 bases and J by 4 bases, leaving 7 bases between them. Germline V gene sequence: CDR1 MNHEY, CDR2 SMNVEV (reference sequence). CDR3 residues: CASSLSSRYNSPLHF. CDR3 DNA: TGTGCCAGCAGTTTATCGTCCCGGTATAATTCACCCCTCCACTTT.

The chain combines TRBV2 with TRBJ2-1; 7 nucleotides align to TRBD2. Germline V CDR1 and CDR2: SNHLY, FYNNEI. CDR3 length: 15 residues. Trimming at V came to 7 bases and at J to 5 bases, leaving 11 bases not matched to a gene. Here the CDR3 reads CASKIDLAANNEQFF. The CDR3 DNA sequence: TGTGCCAGCAAGATCGATCTAGCGGCGAACAATGAGCAGTTCTTC.

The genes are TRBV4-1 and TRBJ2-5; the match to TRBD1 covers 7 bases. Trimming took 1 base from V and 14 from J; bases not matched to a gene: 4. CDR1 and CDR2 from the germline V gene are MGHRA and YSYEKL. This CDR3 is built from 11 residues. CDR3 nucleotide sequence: TGCGCCAGCAGCCAAGGTGGACAGGTCTACTTC. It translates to CASSQGGQVYF.

The CDR3 reads CASSEGLASTDTQYF. The DNA for the CDR3 is TGTGCCAGCAGTGAGGGACTAGCTAGCACAGATACGCAGTATTTT. The genes are TRBV6-4 and TRBJ2-3; TRBD2 matches 9 bases. This CDR3 contains 15 residues. V was pared by 3 bases and J by 0 bases, with 1 base of the junction left unmatched. The germline gives CDR1 MRHNA, CDR2 SNTAGT.

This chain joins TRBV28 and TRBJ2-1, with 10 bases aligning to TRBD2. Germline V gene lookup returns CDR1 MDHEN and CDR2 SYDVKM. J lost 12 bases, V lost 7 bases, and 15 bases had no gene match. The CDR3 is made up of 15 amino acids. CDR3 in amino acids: CASTPATTSGNRQFF. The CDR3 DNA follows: TGTGCCAGCACCCCCGCCACAACTAGCGGGAACAGGCAGTTCTTC. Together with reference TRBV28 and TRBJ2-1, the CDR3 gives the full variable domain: DVKVTQSSRYLVKRTGEKVFLECVQDMDHENMFWYRQDPGLGLRLIYFSYDVKMKEKGDIPEGYSVSREKKERFSLILESASTNQTSMYLCASTPATTSGNRQFFGPGTRLTVL.

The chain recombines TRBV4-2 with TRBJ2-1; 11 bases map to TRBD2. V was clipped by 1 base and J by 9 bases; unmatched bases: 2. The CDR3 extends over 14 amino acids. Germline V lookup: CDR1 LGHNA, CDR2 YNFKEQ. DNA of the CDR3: TGTGCCAGCAGCCAAGGACTAGCGGGGAGTGAGCAGTTCTTC. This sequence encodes CASSQGLAGSEQFF.

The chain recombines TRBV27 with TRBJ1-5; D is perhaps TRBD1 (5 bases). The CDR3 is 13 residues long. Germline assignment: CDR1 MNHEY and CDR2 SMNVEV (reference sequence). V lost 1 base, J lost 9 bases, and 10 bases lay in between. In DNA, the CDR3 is TGTGCCAGCAGTTTATGGGGGGGTGGGCCCCAGCATTTT. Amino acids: CASSLWGGGPQHF.

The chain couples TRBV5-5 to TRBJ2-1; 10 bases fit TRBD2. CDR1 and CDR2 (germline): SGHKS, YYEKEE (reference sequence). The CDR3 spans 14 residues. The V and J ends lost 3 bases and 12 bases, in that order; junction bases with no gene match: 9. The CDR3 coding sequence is TGTGCCAGCAGCTCATTGACTAGCGGGTCTAGGCAGTTCTTC. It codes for CASSSLTSGSRQFF.